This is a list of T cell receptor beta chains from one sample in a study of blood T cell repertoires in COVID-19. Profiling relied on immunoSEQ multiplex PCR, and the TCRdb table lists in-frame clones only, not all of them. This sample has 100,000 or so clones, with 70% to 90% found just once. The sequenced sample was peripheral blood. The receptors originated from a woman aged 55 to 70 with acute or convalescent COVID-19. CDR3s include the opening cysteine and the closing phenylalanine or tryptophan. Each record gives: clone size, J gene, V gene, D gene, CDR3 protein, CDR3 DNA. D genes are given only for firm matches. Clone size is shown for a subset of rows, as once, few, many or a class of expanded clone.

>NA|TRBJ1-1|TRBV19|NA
CASSIDFLTEAFF
TGTGCCAGTAGTATAGACTTCTTAACAGAAGCTTTCTTT
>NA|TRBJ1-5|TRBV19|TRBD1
CASRAIGGQGASPNQPQHF
TGTGCCAGTAGGGCCATCGGGGGACAGGGGGCTAGCCCCAATCAGCCCCAGCATTTT
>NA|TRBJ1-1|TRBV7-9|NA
CASSPPGVMNTEAFF
TGTGCCAGCAGCCCCCCCGGGGTCATGAACACTGAAGCTTTCTTT
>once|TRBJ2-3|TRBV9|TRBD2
CASSGLAETDTQYF
TGTGCCAGCAGCGGACTAGCCGAAACAGATACGCAGTATTTT
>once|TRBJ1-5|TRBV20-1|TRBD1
CSASLSYRGGQPQHF
TGCAGTGCTAGTTTGTCGTACAGGGGTGGTCAGCCCCAGCATTTT
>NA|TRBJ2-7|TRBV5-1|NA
CASSFSSGGQFYEQYF
TGCGCCAGCAGCTTCTCTTCGGGAGGACAGTTCTACGAGCAGTACTTC
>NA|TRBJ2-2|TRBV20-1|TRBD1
CSASPPQGLTGELFF
TGCAGTGCTAGTCCCCCACAGGGGTTGACCGGGGAGCTGTTTTTT
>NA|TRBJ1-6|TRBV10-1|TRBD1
CASGDRGDSPLHF
TGCGCCAGCGGGGACAGGGGAGATTCACCCCTCCACTTT
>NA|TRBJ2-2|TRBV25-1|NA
CASSEFGNTGELFF
TGTGCCAGCAGTGAATTCGGGAACACCGGGGAGCTGTTTTTT
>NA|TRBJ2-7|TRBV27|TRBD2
CASSSRTSGRGSHEQYF
TGTGCCAGCAGTTCCAGGACTAGCGGGAGAGGTTCCCACGAGCAGTACTTC
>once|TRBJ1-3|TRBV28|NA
CASSLGEIRSGNTIYF
TGTGCCAGCAGTTTAGGGGAGATTCGCTCTGGAAACACCATATATTTT
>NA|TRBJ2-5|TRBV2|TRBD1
CASRATGVETQYF
TGTGCCAGCAGGGCGACAGGGGTTGAGACCCAGTACTTC
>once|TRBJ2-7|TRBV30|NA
CAWSADGRGEQYF
TGTGCCTGGAGTGCAGACGGAAGGGGCGAGCAGTACTTC
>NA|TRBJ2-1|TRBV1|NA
CTSSQWIDRGMKNEQFF
TGCACCAGCAGCCAGTGGATAGACAGGGGAATGAAAAATGAGCAGTTCTTC
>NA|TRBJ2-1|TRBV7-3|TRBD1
CASRGTDNEQFF
TGTGCCAGCAGAGGGACAGACAATGAGCAGTTCTTC
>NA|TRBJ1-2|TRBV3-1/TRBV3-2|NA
CASTDPGDGYTF
TGTGCCAGCACCGACCCTGGAGATGGCTACACCTTC
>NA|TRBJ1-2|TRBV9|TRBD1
CASSTPTGTVGYTF
TGTGCCAGCAGCACCCCAACCGGGACAGTTGGCTACACCTTC
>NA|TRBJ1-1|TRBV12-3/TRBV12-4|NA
CASSFPGTEAFF
TGTGCCAGCAGTTTCCCAGGGACTGAAGCTTTCTTT
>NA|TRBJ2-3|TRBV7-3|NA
CASSLKGSSTDTQYF
TGTGCCAGCAGCTTAAAAGGTAGCTCTACAGATACGCAGTATTTT
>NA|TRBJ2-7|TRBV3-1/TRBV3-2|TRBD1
CASSSGGGEQYF
TGTGCCAGCAGCTCAGGGGGCGGCGAGCAGTACTTC
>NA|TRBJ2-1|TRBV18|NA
CASSPPYPYNEQFF
TGTGCCAGCTCACCCCCCTATCCATACAATGAGCAGTTCTTC
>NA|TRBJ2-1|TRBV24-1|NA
CATSDYRDFYNEQFF
TGTGCCACCAGTGATTACCGGGACTTTTACAATGAGCAGTTCTTC
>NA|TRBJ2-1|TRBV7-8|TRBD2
CASSITLAANNEQFF
TGTGCCAGCAGCATAACACTAGCGGCAAACAATGAGCAGTTCTTC
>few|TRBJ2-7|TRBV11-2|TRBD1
CASSLGTGMLEQYF
TGTGCCAGCAGCTTAGGGACAGGGATGTTGGAGCAGTACTTC
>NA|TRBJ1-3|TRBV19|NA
CASSLESGNTIYF
TGTGCCAGTAGCCTGGAGAGTGGAAACACCATATATTTT
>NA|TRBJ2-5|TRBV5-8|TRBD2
CASSQLAGGETQYF
TGTGCCAGCAGCCAACTAGCGGGAGGAGAGACCCAGTACTTC
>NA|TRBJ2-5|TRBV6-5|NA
CASRVAGAAQETQYF
TGTGCCAGCAGAGTGGCAGGAGCGGCACAAGAGACCCAGTACTTC
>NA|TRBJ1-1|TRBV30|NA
CAWSVRVRESRREAFF
TGTGCCTGGAGTGTAAGGGTCAGGGAATCCAGAAGGGAAGCTTTCTTT
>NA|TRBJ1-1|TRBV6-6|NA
CASSAYEAFF
TGTGCCAGCAGTGCGTATGAAGCTTTCTTT
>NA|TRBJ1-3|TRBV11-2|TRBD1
CASSRQGPGNTIYF
TGTGCCAGCAGTAGACAGGGACCTGGAAACACCATATATTTT
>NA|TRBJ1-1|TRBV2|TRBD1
CASRRQGRRNTEAFF
TGTGCCAGCAGAAGACAGGGAAGGAGAAACACTGAAGCTTTCTTT
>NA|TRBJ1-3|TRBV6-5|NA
CASKQGSGSGNTIYF
TGTGCCAGCAAACAGGGATCCGGCTCTGGAAACACCATATATTTT
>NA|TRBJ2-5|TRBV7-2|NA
CASSRGLGETQYF
TGTGCCAGCAGCCGCGGACTGGGAGAGACCCAGTACTTC
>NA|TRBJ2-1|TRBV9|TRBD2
CASSASGTSSYNEQFF
TGTGCCAGCAGCGCCTCCGGGACTAGTTCCTACAATGAGCAGTTCTTC
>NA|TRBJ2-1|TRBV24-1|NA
CVLSSPGNEQFF
TGTGTTCTTTCATCTCCCGGGAATGAGCAGTTCTTC
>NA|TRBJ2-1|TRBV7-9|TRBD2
CASSLVAGEGNEQFF
TGTGCCAGCAGCTTAGTAGCGGGAGAGGGCAATGAGCAGTTCTTC
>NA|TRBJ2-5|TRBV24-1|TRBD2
CATSDPAGAPETQYF
TGTGCCACCAGTGATCCAGCGGGAGCCCCAGAGACCCAGTACTTC
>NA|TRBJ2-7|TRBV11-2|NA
CASSSEGYEQYF
TGTGCCAGCAGCTCGGAGGGCTACGAGCAGTACTTC
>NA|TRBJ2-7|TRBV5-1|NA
CASSLEHEQYF
TGCGCCAGCAGCTTGGAGCACGAGCAGTACTTC
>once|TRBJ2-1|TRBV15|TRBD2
CATSRGPAGGYNEQFF
TGTGCCACCAGCAGAGGTCCAGCGGGAGGGTACAATGAGCAGTTCTTC
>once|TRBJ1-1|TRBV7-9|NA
CASSTSQGNTEAFF
TGTGCCAGCAGCACAAGCCAGGGGAACACTGAAGCTTTCTTT
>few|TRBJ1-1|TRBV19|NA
CASSISAFITEAFF
TGTGCCAGTAGTATTAGCGCCTTTATCACTGAAGCTTTCTTT
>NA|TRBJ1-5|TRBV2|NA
CASGTPDQPQHF
TGTGCCAGCGGGACTCCCGATCAGCCCCAGCATTTT
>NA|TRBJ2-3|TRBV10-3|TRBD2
CAISEPTSGNTDTQYF
TGTGCCATCAGTGAGCCGACTAGCGGGAACACAGATACGCAGTATTTT
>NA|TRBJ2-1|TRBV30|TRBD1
CAWSRQGARGNEQFF
TGTGCCTGGAGTCGACAGGGGGCAAGGGGCAATGAGCAGTTCTTC
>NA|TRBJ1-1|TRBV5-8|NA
CASSLARAAMSTEAFF
TGTGCCAGCAGCTTGGCCCGTGCGGCCATGAGCACTGAAGCTTTCTTT
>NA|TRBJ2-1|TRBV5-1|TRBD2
CASSLGGTSSYNEQFF
TGCGCCAGCAGCTTGGGCGGGACTAGCTCCTACAATGAGCAGTTCTTC
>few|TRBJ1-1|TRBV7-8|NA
CASSLGSNTEAFF
TGTGCCAGCAGCTTAGGCAGTAACACTGAAGCTTTCTTT
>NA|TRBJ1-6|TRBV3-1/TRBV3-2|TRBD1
CASSQEGQGNSPLHF
TGTGCCAGCAGCCAAGAGGGACAGGGGAATTCACCCCTCCACTTT
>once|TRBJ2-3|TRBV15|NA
CATSRAGAADTQYF
TGTGCCACCAGCAGAGCGGGAGCCGCAGATACGCAGTATTTT
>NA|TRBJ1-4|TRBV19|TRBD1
CASSIGRGDGDEKLFF
TGTGCCAGTAGTATTGGCAGGGGGGATGGGGATGAAAAACTGTTTTTT
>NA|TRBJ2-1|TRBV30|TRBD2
CAWSAAPLAGGMLLDEQFF
TGTGCCTGGAGTGCGGCCCCCCTAGCGGGAGGTATGCTTCTGGATGAGCAGTTCTTC